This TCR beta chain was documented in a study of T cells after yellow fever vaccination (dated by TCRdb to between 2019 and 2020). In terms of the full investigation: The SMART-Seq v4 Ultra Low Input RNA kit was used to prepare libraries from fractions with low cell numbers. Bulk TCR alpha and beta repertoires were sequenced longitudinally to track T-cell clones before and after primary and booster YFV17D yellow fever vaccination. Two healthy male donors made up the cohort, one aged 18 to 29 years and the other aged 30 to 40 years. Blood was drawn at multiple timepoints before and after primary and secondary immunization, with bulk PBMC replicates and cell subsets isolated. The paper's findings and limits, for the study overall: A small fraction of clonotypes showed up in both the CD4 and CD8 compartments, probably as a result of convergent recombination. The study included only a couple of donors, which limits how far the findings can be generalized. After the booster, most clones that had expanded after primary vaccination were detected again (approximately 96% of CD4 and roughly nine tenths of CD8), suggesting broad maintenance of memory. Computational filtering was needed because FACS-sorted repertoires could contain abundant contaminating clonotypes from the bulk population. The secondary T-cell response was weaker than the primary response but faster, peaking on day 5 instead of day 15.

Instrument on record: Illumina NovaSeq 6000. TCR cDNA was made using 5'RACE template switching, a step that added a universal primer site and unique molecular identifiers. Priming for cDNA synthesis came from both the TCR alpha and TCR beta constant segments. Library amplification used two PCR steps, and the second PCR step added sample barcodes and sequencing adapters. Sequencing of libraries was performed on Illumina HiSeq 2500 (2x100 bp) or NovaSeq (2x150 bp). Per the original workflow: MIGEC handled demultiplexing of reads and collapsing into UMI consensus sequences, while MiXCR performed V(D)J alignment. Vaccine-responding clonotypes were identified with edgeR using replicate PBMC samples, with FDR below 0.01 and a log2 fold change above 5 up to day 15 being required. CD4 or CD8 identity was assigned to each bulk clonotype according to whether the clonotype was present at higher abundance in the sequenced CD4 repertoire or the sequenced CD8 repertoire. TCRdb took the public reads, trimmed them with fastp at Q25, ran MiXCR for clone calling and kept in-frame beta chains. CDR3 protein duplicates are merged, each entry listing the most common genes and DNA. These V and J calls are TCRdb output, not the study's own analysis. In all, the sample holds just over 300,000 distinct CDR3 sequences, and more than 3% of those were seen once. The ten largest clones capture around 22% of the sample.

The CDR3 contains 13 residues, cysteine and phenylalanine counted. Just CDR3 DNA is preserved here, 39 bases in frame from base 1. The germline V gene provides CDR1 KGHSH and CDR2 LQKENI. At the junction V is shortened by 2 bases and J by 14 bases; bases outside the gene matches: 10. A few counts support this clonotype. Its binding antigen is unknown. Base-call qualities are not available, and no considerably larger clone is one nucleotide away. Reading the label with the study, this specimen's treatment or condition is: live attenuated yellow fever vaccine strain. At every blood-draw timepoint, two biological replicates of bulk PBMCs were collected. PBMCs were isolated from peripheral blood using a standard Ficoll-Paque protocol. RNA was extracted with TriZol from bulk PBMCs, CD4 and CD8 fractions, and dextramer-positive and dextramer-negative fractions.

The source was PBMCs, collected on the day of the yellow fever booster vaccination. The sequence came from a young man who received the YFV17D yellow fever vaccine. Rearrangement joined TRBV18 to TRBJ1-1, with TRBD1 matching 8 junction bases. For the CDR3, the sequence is CASSPGLETGAFF. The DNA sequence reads TGTGCCAGCTCACCAGGGCTGGAGACAGGGGCCTTCTTT.